This T cell receptor (beta chain) was sequenced in a study of read filtering for tumor transcriptome and immune sequencing. Study-wide results and limits: Single-read clonotypes: roughly four fifths of IR-seq clonotypes (around 3.6% of reads), more than 70% of RNA-seq clonotypes (roughly 49% of reads).

This clonotype occurred many times. Its antigen is not known. Just one base apart from a much larger clone, this may be a read error. This CDR3 contains 17 residues. Germline V lookup: CDR1 SEHNR, CDR2 FQNEAQ (reference sequence). The library was built from around 0.4 ug RNA with molecular barcoded adaptors for alpha/delta and beta/gamma chains. TCRdb used MiXCR to reprocess the reads, holding one entry per CDR3 protein. This sample yields 45,000 to 50,000 distinct CDR3 sequences, of which about an eighth are seen a single time; approximately 15% belongs to the top ten. Sampling of bone marrow took place during active disease in every patient.

The source is a donor at least 40 years old with multiple myeloma. The sample comprised a population of CD138-negative cells sorted from bone marrow. The rearrangement links TRBV7-9 to TRBJ2-1; D unclear. CDR3 DNA sequence: TGTGCCAGCAGCCCAAGGGCTCGCGGCTCCTCCTACAATGGGCAGTTCTTC. The encoded protein is CASSPRARGSSYNGQFF.